This T cell receptor beta chain comes out of a study of T-cell memory formation after mild COVID-19. Study conclusions and caveats: The finding that pre-infection memory included some responding clones suggested that cross-reactive memory joined.

Trimming removed 7 bases at V and 8 bases at J, with 15 bases between. The CDR3 sequence is 13 residues long. CDR1 MDHEN and CDR2 SYDVKM come from the germline V gene. TCRdb reprocessed the 5' RACE reads via MiXCR and lists one record per CDR3 protein. Seen here are 270,000 or so distinct CDR3 sequences, approximately 19% observed once, and the top ten hold 20% to 25%. On this clonotype: Antigen specificity is unknown.

Sequencing was done on a sample of PBMCs or a T cell subset sorted from them (not recorded which). The sequence derives from a man aged 18 to 30 who had mild COVID-19 (a few samples of this study predate the infection). Cell type and time point are not known. The chain uses TRBV28 and TRBJ1-5; D gene ambiguous. DNA for the CDR3: TGTGCCAGCACCGTGGCGGGGTATGAGCCCCAGCATTTT. Its protein is CASTVAGYEPQHF.